Following are 16 T cell receptor beta chains from one sample sequenced in a study of blood T cell repertoires in COVID-19. TCRdb's copy holds only in-frame clones and misses some; the assay was immunoSEQ multiplex PCR. The sample lists hundreds of thousands of clones, over 80% occurring once. Specimen: peripheral blood. The source of these receptors is a woman aged 40 to 49 who had recovered from COVID-19.

The chain carries TRBV5-6 and TRBJ2-6; 9 nucleotides align to TRBD2. The CDR3 is 17 residues long. In germline, CDR1 is SGHDT, CDR2 YYEEEE. The junction had 5 bases not matched to a gene; V was cut back by 4 bases and J by 0 bases. CDR3 residues: CASSKAGGFSGANVLTF. CDR3 coding DNA: TGTGCCAGCAGCAAAGCGGGGGGCTTCTCTGGGGCCAACGTCCTGACTTTC.

The chain carries TRBV18 and TRBJ1-6; a weak D match, TRBD1 (6 bases). The V and J ends lost 2 bases and 9 bases respectively, with 11 bases between them. The CDR3 consists of 14 residues. Germline values: CDR1 KGHSH, CDR2 LQKENI. CDR3 loop: CASSPASGVSPLHF. CDR3 in DNA: TGTGCCAGCTCACCAGCCTCAGGGGTTTCACCCCTCCACTTT.

The gene calls are TRBV19 and TRBJ2-7, with 7 bases identical to TRBD2. This CDR3 contains 13 residues. Germline V gene sequence: CDR1 LNHDA, CDR2 SQIVND (reference sequence). V shed 7 bases and J 2 bases; nucleotides not matched to a gene: 5. The CDR3 sequence is CASNPGGPYEQYF. CDR3 DNA: TGTGCCAGTAACCCGGGAGGCCCCTACGAGCAGTACTTC.

V usage is TRBV5-1 and J usage is TRBJ1-6; the D gene is possibly TRBD1 (6 bases). The V end was cut by 2 bases, the J end by 7 bases, with 10 bases between. The CDR3 sequence is 14 residues long. CDR1 is SGHRS, CDR2 YFSETQ, per germline. The CDR3 DNA follows: TGCGCCAGCAGCTTTGAGGGGGTCAATTCACCCCTCCACTTT. This sequence encodes CASSFEGVNSPLHF.

This clone was seen once. The chain employs TRBV5-1 and TRBJ2-5; 8 bases fit TRBD2. This CDR3 has 16 residues. The germline gives CDR1 SGHRS, CDR2 YFSETQ. V shed 5 bases, J shed 2 bases, and the junction held 11 bases outside the gene matches. The CDR3 is CASSQERTSLQETQYF. Here the CDR3 DNA reads TGCGCCAGCAGTCAAGAAAGGACTAGCTTGCAAGAGACCCAGTACTTC.

This clone showed up just once. The chain has TRBV7-8 and TRBJ1-2; unclear D gene. Trimming removed 5 bases at V and 1 base at J, with 8 bases between. Germline V gives CDR1 SGHVS, CDR2 FQNEAQ. The CDR3 runs 13 residues. In DNA, the CDR3 is TGTGCCAGCAGCCCCCTAGTTAACTATGGCTACACCTTC. It encodes CASSPLVNYGYTF.

This clone was found a few times. The chain recombines TRBV5-1 with TRBJ2-7; D gene uncertain. Germline loops: CDR1 SGHRS, CDR2 YFSETQ. The CDR3 is 13 amino acids. Trimming removed 1 base from V and 3 bases from J, with 8 bases in between. The CDR3 DNA sequence: TGCGCCAGCAGCTTGCAGGCCAGCTACGAGCAGTACTTC. Translated: CASSLQASYEQYF.

This clone was counted a single time. The chain has TRBV5-1 and TRBJ2-6; TRBD2 is a possible D gene (5 bases). Per germline, CDR1 SGHRS and CDR2 YFSETQ. CDR3 length: 16 residues. V lost 0 bases and J lost 1, with 8 bases in between. The CDR3 DNA follows: TGCGCCAGCAGCTTGGACACGGGGTCTGGGGCCAACGTCCTGACTTTC. Its protein is CASSLDTGSGANVLTF.

This clone came up once. The chain joins TRBV3-1 (or the pseudogene TRBV3-2) to TRBJ2-4; D ambiguous. V was cut by 3 bases and J by 5 bases, with 8 bases left in between. Germline-derived CDR1 and CDR2 are LGHDT and YNNKEL (reference sequence). This CDR3 contains 13 residues. CDR3 DNA sequence: TGTGCCAGCAGCCATTTGGCCCAAAACATTCAGTACTTC. Translating gives CASSHLAQNIQYF.

This clone was observed once. One end of the junction varies from germline; a read error may be responsible. The rearrangement links TRBV2 to TRBJ2-2; 13 bases agree with TRBD2. The CDR3 is 15 amino acids. The germline CDR1 and CDR2 sequences are SNHLY and FYNNEI. CDR3 bases: TGTGCCGGCAGGACTAGCGGGGGCCCCACCGGGGAGCTGTTTTTT. It codes for CAGRTSGGPTGELFF.

The chain employs TRBV27 and TRBJ2-7; no definite D call. The CDR3 loop spans 13 amino acids. Trimming shortened V by 8 bases and J by 0 bases, and 11 bases separated the two germline ends. CDR1 MNHEY and CDR2 SMNVEV come from the germline V gene (reference sequence). The CDR3 bases are TGTGCCAGCCGAACGGGTTCCTCCTACGAGCAGTACTTC. Residues: CASRTGSSYEQYF.

The V gene is TRBV10-3, the J gene TRBJ2-1; 10 nucleotides match TRBD2. Trimming removed 9 bases from V and 6 bases from J; junction bases left unmatched: 2. Germline lookup yields CDR1 ENHRY and CDR2 SYGVKD. This CDR3 region has 12 residues. Here the CDR3 reads CAISGGTNEQFF. In nucleotides, the CDR3 is TGTGCCATTAGCGGGGGGACCAATGAGCAGTTCTTC.

The gene calls are TRBV9 and TRBJ2-5, with D hard to call. The germline V and J ends were trimmed by 2 bases and 1 base, with 6 bases remaining between them. CDR1 SGDLS and CDR2 YYNGEE come from the germline V gene. There are 13 residues in the CDR3. As DNA, the CDR3 is TGTGCCAGCAGCGTCGCGGCCCAAGAGACCCAGTACTTC. Amino acid sequence: CASSVAAQETQYF.

This sequence joins TRBV5-1 and TRBJ1-1; D not certain. CDR3 length: 16 amino acids. Germline-derived CDR1 and CDR2 are SGHRS and YFSETQ. The V gene lost 3 bases and the J gene lost 6 bases, with 21 bases spanning the gap. The CDR3 DNA sequence: TGCGCCAGCAGCTCCCGGGGAGGGAGGTCAAATCCTGAAGCTTTCTTT. Translated: CASSSRGGRSNPEAFF.

This rearrangement joins TRBV4-2 to TRBJ2-1; 10 bases line up with TRBD2. This CDR3 has 15 amino acids. The J segment lost 7 bases and the V segment lost 6 bases, leaving 9 bases of the junction unmatched. CDR1 and CDR2 (germline): LGHNA, YNFKEQ. CDR3 DNA: TGTGCCAGCAGAGCGGGGGGGTTGACGTGGAATGAGCAGTTCTTC. This translates into CASRAGGLTWNEQFF.

V gene TRBV7-6 combines with J gene TRBJ2-2; 8 positions agree with TRBD2. The V gene's germline CDR1 is SGHVS and CDR2 FNYEAQ. This CDR3 has 16 amino acids. J lost 4 bases, V lost 5 bases, and 9 bases had no gene match. The DNA of the CDR3 is TGTGCCAGCAGCCTCCTAGCGGGCGGGGGCACCGGGGAGCTGTTTTTT. This gives the protein CASSLLAGGGTGELFF. The full variable domain, in which reference TRBV7-6 and TRBJ2-2 provide the parts outside the CDR3, is GAGVSQSPRYKVTKRGQDVALRCDPISGHVSLYWYRQALGQGPEFLTYFNYEAQQDKSGLPNDRFSAERPEGSISTLTIQRTEQRDSAMYRCASSLLAGGGTGELFFGEGSRLTVL.